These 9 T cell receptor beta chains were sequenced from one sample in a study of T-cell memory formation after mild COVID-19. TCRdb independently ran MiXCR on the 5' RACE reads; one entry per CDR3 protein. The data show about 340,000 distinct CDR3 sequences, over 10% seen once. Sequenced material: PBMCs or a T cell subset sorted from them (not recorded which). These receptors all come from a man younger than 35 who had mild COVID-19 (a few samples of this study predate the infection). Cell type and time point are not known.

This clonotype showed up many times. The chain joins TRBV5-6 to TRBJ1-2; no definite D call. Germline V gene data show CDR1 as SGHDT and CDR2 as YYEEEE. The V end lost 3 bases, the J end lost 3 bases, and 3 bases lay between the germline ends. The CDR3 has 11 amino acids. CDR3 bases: TGTGCCAGCAGCTCATACTATGGCTACACCTTC. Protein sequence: CASSSYYGYTF.

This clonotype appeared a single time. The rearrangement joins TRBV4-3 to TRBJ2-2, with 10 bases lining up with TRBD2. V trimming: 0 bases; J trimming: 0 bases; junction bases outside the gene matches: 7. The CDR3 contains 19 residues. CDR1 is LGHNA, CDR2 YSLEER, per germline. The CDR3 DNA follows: TGCGCCAGCAGCCAAGAGTACCTAGCGGGGGCCACGAACACCGGGGAGCTGTTTTTT. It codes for CASSQEYLAGATNTGELFF.

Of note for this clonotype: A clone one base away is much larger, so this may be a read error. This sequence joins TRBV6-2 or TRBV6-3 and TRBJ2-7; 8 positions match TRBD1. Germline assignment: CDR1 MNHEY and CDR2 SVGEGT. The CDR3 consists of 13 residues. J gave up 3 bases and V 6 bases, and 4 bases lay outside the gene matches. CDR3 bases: TGTGCCAGCAGACCCGGACAGGGCTACGAGCAGTACTTC. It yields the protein CASRPGQGYEQYF.

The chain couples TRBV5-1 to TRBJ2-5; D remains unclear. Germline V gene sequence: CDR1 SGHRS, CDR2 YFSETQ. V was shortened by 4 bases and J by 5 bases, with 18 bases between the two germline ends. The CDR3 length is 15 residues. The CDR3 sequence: CASSTRARAGETQYF. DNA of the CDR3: TGCGCCAGCAGCACCCGGGCAAGGGCCGGGGAGACCCAGTACTTC.

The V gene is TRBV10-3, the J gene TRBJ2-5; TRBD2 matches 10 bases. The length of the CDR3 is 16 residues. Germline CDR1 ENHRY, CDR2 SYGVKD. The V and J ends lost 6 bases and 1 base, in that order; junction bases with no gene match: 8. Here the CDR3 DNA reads TGTGCCATCAGAGGACCCGCTAGCGGGGGCCAAGAGACCCAGTACTTC. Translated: CAIRGPASGGQETQYF.

The CDR3 loop is CASRRQGRVTEAFF. The CDR3 DNA sequence: TGCGCCAGCCGTAGACAGGGCCGGGTCACTGAAGCTTTCTTT. V is TRBV5-1 and J is TRBJ1-1, with TRBD1 identical over 7 bases. V trimming: 7 bases; J trimming: 4 bases; junction bases outside the gene matches: 10. Germline lookup yields CDR1 SGHRS and CDR2 YFSETQ. The CDR3 sequence is 14 residues long.

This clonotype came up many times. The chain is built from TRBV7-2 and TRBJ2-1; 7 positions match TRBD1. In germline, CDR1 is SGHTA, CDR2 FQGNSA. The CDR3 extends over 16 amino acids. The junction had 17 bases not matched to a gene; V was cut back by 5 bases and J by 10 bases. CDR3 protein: CASSKGTDSIEREQFF. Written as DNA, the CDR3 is TGTGCCAGCAGCAAAGGGACAGATTCCATTGAAAGAGAGCAGTTCTTC. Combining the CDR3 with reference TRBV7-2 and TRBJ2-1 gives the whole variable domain GAGVSQSPSNKVTEKGKDVELRCDPISGHTALYWYRQSLGQGLEFLIYFQGNSAPDKSGLPSDRFSAERTGGSVSTLTIQRTQQEDSAVYLCASSKGTDSIEREQFFGPGTRLTVL.

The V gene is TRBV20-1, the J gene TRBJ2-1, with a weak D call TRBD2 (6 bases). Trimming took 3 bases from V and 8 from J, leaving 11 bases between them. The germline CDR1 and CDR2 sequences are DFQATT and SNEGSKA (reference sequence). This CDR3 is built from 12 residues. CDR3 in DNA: TGCAGTGCTAGGTTCGGGGGTGATGAGCAGTTCTTC. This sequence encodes CSARFGGDEQFF.

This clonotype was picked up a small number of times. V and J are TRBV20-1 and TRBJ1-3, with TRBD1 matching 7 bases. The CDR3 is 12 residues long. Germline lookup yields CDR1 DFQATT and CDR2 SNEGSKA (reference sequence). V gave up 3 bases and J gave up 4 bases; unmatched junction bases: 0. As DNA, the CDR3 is TGCAGTGCTAGGACAGGGGGAAACACCATATATTTT. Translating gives CSARTGGNTIYF.